One and the same sample provided the 21 T cell receptor beta chains below, sequenced in a study of blood T cell repertoires in COVID-19. The table came from immunoSEQ multiplex PCR; TCRdb's copy has only in-frame clones and leaves some out. This table has around 300,000 clones, around 87% appearing once. Input material: PBMCs or T cells enriched from blood (not recorded which). The source of these receptors is a woman aged 18-29 years who had recovered from COVID-19.

The chain is built from TRBV2 and TRBJ1-1; possibly TRBD1 for D (6 bases). The CDR3 is 13 residues long. Germline V gene data show CDR1 as SNHLY and CDR2 as FYNNEI. The V gene lost 4 bases and the J gene lost 1 base, with 7 bases spanning the gap. DNA for the CDR3: TGTGCCAGCAGTGGACAGGCGAACACTGAAGCTTTCTTT. Its translation is CASSGQANTEAFF.

The chain carries TRBV28 and TRBJ1-2; D is possibly TRBD1 (6 bases). V was trimmed by 4 bases and J by 3 bases, leaving 21 bases between them. The CDR3 spans 17 residues. Germline V CDR1 and CDR2: MDHEN, SYDVKM. CDR3 nucleotide sequence: TGTGCCAGCAGTTCCCCCACTGAGACAGAGGGGGACTATGGCTACACCTTC. It is translated as CASSSPTETEGDYGYTF.

V usage is TRBV2 and J usage is TRBJ1-4, with 10 bases that match TRBD1. Germline V gene data show CDR1 as SNHLY and CDR2 as FYNNEI. V was pared by 4 bases and J by 2 bases, with 4 bases of the junction left unmatched. This CDR3 region has 16 residues. The CDR3 DNA is TGTGCCAGCAGTGTCCGGACAGGGGGGACTAATGAAAAACTGTTTTTT. It translates to CASSVRTGGTNEKLFF.

This rearrangement joins TRBV12-3 or TRBV12-4 to TRBJ1-2; D is unresolved. Trimming removed 3 bases from V and 8 bases from J, with 13 bases in between. The CDR3 loop spans 13 amino acids. In nucleotides, the CDR3 is TGTGCCAGCAGTTTCGTGGGAGGATGGGGCTACACCTTC. Amino acid sequence: CASSFVGGWGYTF.

V and J are TRBV7-9 and TRBJ1-1, with D perhaps matching TRBD1 (6 bases). V was trimmed by 2 bases and J by 2 bases, leaving 12 bases between them. CDR3 length equals 15 residues. Germline V lookup: CDR1 SEHNR, CDR2 FQNEAQ (reference sequence). CDR3 sequence (DNA): TGTGCCAGCAGCTTACCGGGACAAATCAACACTGAAGCTTTCTTT. Residues: CASSLPGQINTEAFF.

This chain uses TRBV2 with TRBJ1-3; no clear D gene. Germline V lookup: CDR1 SNHLY, CDR2 FYNNEI. Between the trimmed V and J ends, which lost 8 bases and 2 bases, there was a span of 13 bases. This CDR3 spans 14 amino acids. The CDR3 DNA reads as TGTGCCAGCCGTTTGGGCTCTCCTGGAAACACCATATATTTT. Translated, it gives CASRLGSPGNTIYF.

The chain joins TRBV5-1 to TRBJ1-1, with D possibly being TRBD1 (5 bases). There are 15 residues in the CDR3. V was shortened by 0 bases and J by 3 bases, with 12 bases between the two germline ends. The germline CDR1 and CDR2 sequences are SGHRS and YFSETQ. DNA for the CDR3: TGCGCCAGCAGCTTGGTGGAGGGGAGGTACACTGAAGCTTTCTTT. It is translated as CASSLVEGRYTEAFF.

V is TRBV10-3 and J is TRBJ2-7; 8 bases are a match to TRBD2. This CDR3 is 15 amino acids long. Germline V gene sequence: CDR1 ENHRY, CDR2 SYGVKD. Germline trimming cut 0 bases from V and 2 bases from J; bases unmatched to any gene: 3. CDR3 DNA: TGTGCCATCAGTGAGTCTAGCGGGGCCCCCTACGAGCAGTACTTC. Protein product: CAISESSGAPYEQYF.

V is TRBV6-4 and J is TRBJ1-1; D is possibly TRBD1 (5 bases). V lost 0 bases, J lost 5 bases, and 13 bases lay in between. CDR3 length: 15 residues. CDR1 and CDR2 from the germline V gene are MRHNA and SNTAGT. This CDR3 reads CASSDSAEGKTEAFF. CDR3 DNA: TGTGCCAGCAGTGACTCGGCGGAGGGGAAAACTGAAGCTTTCTTT.

With respect to this clone: The identical CDR3 is also encoded by other nucleotide sequences in the sample. The gene calls are TRBV27 and TRBJ1-5; maybe TRBD1 (5 bases). The CDR3 totals 14 residues. V gave up 2 bases and J gave up 1 base, with 6 bases separating them. CDR1 is MNHEY and CDR2 is SMNVEV in the germline V gene (reference sequence). The CDR3 protein is CASSLGGSNQPQHF. DNA for the CDR3: TGTGCCAGCAGTTTAGGGGGGAGCAATCAGCCCCAGCATTTT.

This rearrangement joins TRBV5-1 to TRBJ2-1, with D tentatively TRBD1 (6 bases). This CDR3 comprises 13 residues. Germline assignment: CDR1 SGHRS and CDR2 YFSETQ. V dropped 1 base and J dropped 7 bases, with 9 bases sitting between them. The CDR3 sequence is CASSLTGMNEQFF. The CDR3 nucleotides read TGCGCCAGCAGCTTGACAGGGATGAATGAGCAGTTCTTC.

V is TRBV5-6 and J is TRBJ1-1; maybe TRBD1 (5 bases). This CDR3 contains 14 residues. Trimming pared 4 bases from V and 5 bases from J, leaving 15 bases between. CDR1 and CDR2 (germline): SGHDT, YYEEEE. CDR3 amino acids: CASSLGVEGTEAFF. The CDR3 DNA reads as TGTGCCAGCAGCCTGGGGGTGGAGGGGACTGAAGCTTTCTTT.

The rearrangement uses TRBV3-1 (or the pseudogene TRBV3-2) and TRBJ1-5, with unresolved D. In germline, CDR1 is LGHDT, CDR2 YNNKEL (reference sequence). V lost 5 bases to trimming and J lost 9 bases, with 14 bases between them. CDR3 length: 13 residues. DNA for the CDR3: TGTGCCAGCAGCTTGACTGCTAAGAGGCCCCAGCATTTT. Translating it yields CASSLTAKRPQHF.

V usage is TRBV13 and J usage is TRBJ1-5, with D maybe TRBD1 (5 bases). The V gene's germline CDR1 is PRHDT and CDR2 FYEKMQ (reference sequence). V gave up 5 bases and J gave up 4 bases, with 12 bases separating them. CDR3 length equals 14 residues. In nucleotides, the CDR3 is TGTGCCAGCAGCAGAGGACACCTTAATCAGCCCCAGCATTTT. Translated, it gives CASSRGHLNQPQHF.

This clone was recorded once. The gene calls are TRBV18 and TRBJ2-2, with D perhaps TRBD1 (6 bases). V lost 4 bases and J 1 base, leaving 13 bases between the germline ends. The CDR3 totals 16 residues. Germline V CDR1 and CDR2: KGHSH, LQKENI. DNA for the CDR3: TGTGCCAGCTCACGACAGGCTGTGATGAACACCGGGGAGCTGTTTTTT. This translates into CASSRQAVMNTGELFF.

The genes are TRBV19 and TRBJ2-3, with D maybe TRBD2 (6 bases). Germline CDR1 and CDR2: LNHDA and SQIVND (reference sequence). The CDR3 contains 13 residues. V was cut by 5 bases and J by 3 bases, with 9 bases left in between. Written as DNA, the CDR3 is TGTGCCAGTAGTTACGGGGGAACAGATACGCAGTATTTT. This codes for CASSYGGTDTQYF.

The V call is TRBV19, the J call TRBJ2-7; tentative D call: TRBD2 (5 bases). Germline loops: CDR1 LNHDA, CDR2 SQIVND (reference sequence). This CDR3 spans 15 amino acids. V shed 3 bases and J shed 0 bases, with 12 bases lying between them. This chain's CDR3 is CASSITPGSSYEQYF. The CDR3 DNA reads as TGTGCCAGTAGTATTACCCCGGGAAGCTCCTACGAGCAGTACTTC.

The rearrangement links TRBV14 to TRBJ1-2; D possibly corresponds to TRBD1 (5 bases). The CDR3 sequence is 15 residues long. Germline CDR1 is SGHDN and CDR2 is FVKESK. V lost 4 bases to trimming and J lost 4 bases, with 16 bases between them. The CDR3 loop is CASSPETTVIYGYTF. The CDR3 DNA reads as TGTGCCAGCAGCCCCGAAACGACAGTCATCTATGGCTACACCTTC.

This rearrangement joins TRBV11-2 to TRBJ1-3; 9 bases map to TRBD1. The CDR3 covers 18 residues. The ends lost 1 base at V and 0 bases at J; junction bases unmatched: 7. Germline-derived CDR1 and CDR2 are SGHAT and FQNNGV. The DNA of the CDR3 is TGTGCCAGCAGCTTAGTAGCGGGGACAGGGTACTCTGGAAACACCATATATTTT. It encodes CASSLVAGTGYSGNTIYF.

The CDR3 is CASRNSGGNNEQFF. CDR3 sequence (DNA): TGTGCCAGCAGGAACAGCGGGGGTAACAATGAGCAGTTCTTC. The chain employs TRBV7-2 and TRBJ2-1; TRBD2 aligns across 8 bases. This CDR3 comprises 14 residues. CDR1 is SGHTA and CDR2 is FQGNSA in the germline V gene. After removal of 6 bases from V and 5 bases from J, the junction contained 6 bases not matched to a gene.

The genes are TRBV7-2 and TRBJ1-2; TRBD1 agrees at 7 bases. CDR3 size: 14 residues. Germline CDR1 SGHTA, CDR2 FQGNSA. J gave up 1 base and V 5 bases, and 4 bases lay outside the gene matches. The CDR3 DNA sequence: TGTGCCAGCAGCCAACAGGGGAATAACTATGGCTACACCTTC. Amino acids: CASSQQGNNYGYTF.